These T cell receptor beta chains were read from a single sample in a study of blood T cell repertoires in COVID-19. TCRdb's copy holds only in-frame clones and misses some; the assay was immunoSEQ multiplex PCR. This repertoire shows approximately 120,000 clones, approximately 85% found once; its top ten account for about a sixth. Specimen: peripheral blood. All receptors derive from a man younger than 45 with COVID-19, enrolled during active disease. CDR3s include the opening cysteine and the closing phenylalanine or tryptophan. Each record gives: V gene, D gene, clone size, J gene, CDR3 length, CDR3 protein, CDR3 DNA. A D gene is named only where the DNA matches it firmly. Size values are once, few and many counts, or a class for expanded clones, and some rows have none.

v_call: TRBV28; d_call: .; clone_size: .; j_call: TRBJ2-1; cdr3_length: 12; cdr3_aa: CASSFYYGEQFF; cdr3_nt: TGTGCCAGCAGTTTCTATTATGGTGAGCAGTTCTTC
v_call: TRBV27; d_call: .; clone_size: .; j_call: TRBJ1-4; cdr3_length: 13; cdr3_aa: CASSFPFNEKLFF; cdr3_nt: TGTGCCAGCAGTTTTCCCTTTAATGAAAAACTGTTTTTT
v_call: TRBV10-3; d_call: .; clone_size: .; j_call: TRBJ2-5; cdr3_length: 14; cdr3_aa: CAISTKDYAETQYF; cdr3_nt: TGTGCCATCAGTACCAAGGACTATGCCGAGACCCAGTACTTC
v_call: TRBV12-3/TRBV12-4; d_call: .; clone_size: .; j_call: TRBJ2-7; cdr3_length: 12; cdr3_aa: CASSSDFYEQYF; cdr3_nt: TGTGCCAGCAGTTCCGACTTTTACGAGCAGTACTTC
v_call: TRBV10-3; d_call: TRBD1; clone_size: .; j_call: TRBJ1-1; cdr3_length: 13; cdr3_aa: CAIRGQGGTEAFF; cdr3_nt: TGTGCCATCAGGGGACAGGGTGGGACTGAAGCTTTCTTT
v_call: TRBV7-9; d_call: TRBD1; clone_size: once; j_call: TRBJ2-2; cdr3_length: 15; cdr3_aa: CASSPTGAPAGKLFF; cdr3_nt: TGTGCCAGCAGCCCGACAGGGGCCCCGGCCGGGAAGCTGTTTTTT
v_call: TRBV7-9; d_call: .; clone_size: .; j_call: TRBJ1-2; cdr3_length: 14; cdr3_aa: CASSSRSRVDGYTF; cdr3_nt: TGTGCCAGCAGCTCGCGCTCCAGGGTGGATGGCTACACCTTC
v_call: TRBV5-4; d_call: TRBD2; clone_size: .; j_call: TRBJ2-5; cdr3_length: 14; cdr3_aa: CASSDGGRAETQYF; cdr3_nt: TGTGCCAGCAGCGACGGGGGGAGGGCAGAGACCCAGTACTTC
v_call: TRBV4-1; d_call: TRBD1; clone_size: .; j_call: TRBJ2-1; cdr3_length: 16; cdr3_aa: CASSQKDRDPYNEQFF; cdr3_nt: TGCGCCAGCAGCCAAAAAGACAGGGACCCCTACAATGAGCAGTTCTTC
v_call: TRBV11-2; d_call: TRBD1; clone_size: .; j_call: TRBJ1-3; cdr3_length: 15; cdr3_aa: CASSWGQYSGNTIYF; cdr3_nt: TGTGCCAGCAGCTGGGGACAGTACTCTGGAAACACCATATATTTT
v_call: TRBV28; d_call: .; clone_size: .; j_call: TRBJ2-3; cdr3_length: 14; cdr3_aa: CASSSDITTDTQYF; cdr3_nt: TGTGCCAGCAGTTCAGACATTACCACAGATACGCAGTATTTT
v_call: TRBV4-1; d_call: .; clone_size: .; j_call: TRBJ1-4; cdr3_length: 16; cdr3_aa: CASSQDLLGVDEKLFF; cdr3_nt: TGCGCCAGCAGCCAAGATCTGTTAGGGGTTGATGAAAAACTGTTTTTT
v_call: TRBV5-1; d_call: TRBD2; clone_size: .; j_call: TRBJ2-5; cdr3_length: 16; cdr3_aa: CASSLGSSGAQETQYF; cdr3_nt: TGCGCCAGCAGCCTTGGGTCTAGCGGGGCCCAAGAGACCCAGTACTTC
v_call: TRBV6-2/TRBV6-3; d_call: .; clone_size: few; j_call: TRBJ1-2; cdr3_length: 15; cdr3_aa: CASSPPVPANYGYTF; cdr3_nt: TGTGCCAGCAGTCCCCCAGTACCCGCAAACTATGGCTACACCTTC
v_call: TRBV11-3; d_call: TRBD1; clone_size: .; j_call: TRBJ1-3; cdr3_length: 15; cdr3_aa: CASSQDRGSGNTIYF; cdr3_nt: TGTGCCAGCAGCCAGGACAGGGGCTCTGGAAACACCATATATTTT
v_call: TRBV7-9; d_call: .; clone_size: .; j_call: TRBJ1-5; cdr3_length: 14; cdr3_aa: CASSLEGQPRTQHF; cdr3_nt: TGTGCCAGCAGCTTAGAGGGACAACCTCGGACCCAGCATTTT
v_call: TRBV9; d_call: .; clone_size: .; j_call: TRBJ2-1; cdr3_length: 15; cdr3_aa: CASSVVVGSYNEQFF; cdr3_nt: TGTGCCAGCAGCGTGGTCGTCGGGTCCTACAATGAGCAGTTCTTC
v_call: TRBV29-1; d_call: .; clone_size: .; j_call: TRBJ2-7; cdr3_length: 14; cdr3_aa: CSVEEDTERYEQYF; cdr3_nt: TGCAGCGTTGAAGAAGACACCGAGCGGTACGAGCAGTACTTC
v_call: TRBV20-1; d_call: TRBD1; clone_size: .; j_call: TRBJ2-1; cdr3_length: 12; cdr3_aa: CSASSPGQGQFF; cdr3_nt: TGCAGTGCTAGTTCTCCGGGACAGGGGCAGTTCTTC
v_call: TRBV28; d_call: TRBD1; clone_size: .; j_call: TRBJ1-5; cdr3_length: 12; cdr3_aa: CASITGDQPQHF; cdr3_nt: TGTGCCAGCATAACAGGGGATCAGCCCCAGCATTTT
v_call: TRBV19; d_call: .; clone_size: .; j_call: TRBJ1-4; cdr3_length: 14; cdr3_aa: CATSSGRANEKLFF; cdr3_nt: TGTGCCACCTCCTCGGGCAGGGCTAATGAAAAACTGTTTTTT
v_call: TRBV20-1; d_call: .; clone_size: .; j_call: TRBJ1-6; cdr3_length: 14; cdr3_aa: CSASSGFDGSPLHF; cdr3_nt: TGCAGTGCTAGTTCAGGGTTCGACGGTTCACCCCTCCACTTT
v_call: TRBV28; d_call: .; clone_size: .; j_call: TRBJ2-7; cdr3_length: 14; cdr3_aa: CASSLSPLGDEQYF; cdr3_nt: TGTGCCAGCAGTTTATCCCCTCTAGGAGACGAGCAGTACTTC
v_call: TRBV29-1; d_call: TRBD1; clone_size: .; j_call: TRBJ1-2; cdr3_length: 15; cdr3_aa: CSVPTGFRLNYGYTF; cdr3_nt: TGCAGCGTACCGACAGGGTTTCGGCTTAACTATGGCTACACCTTC
v_call: TRBV28; d_call: TRBD1; clone_size: once; j_call: TRBJ2-1; cdr3_length: 16; cdr3_aa: CASSFSTGYTYNEQFF; cdr3_nt: TGTGCCAGCAGTTTCTCGACAGGGTACACCTACAATGAGCAGTTCTTC
v_call: TRBV4-1; d_call: .; clone_size: once; j_call: TRBJ2-5; cdr3_length: 15; cdr3_aa: CASSRDLGGQETQYF; cdr3_nt: TGCGCCAGCAGCCGCGACTTGGGGGGCCAAGAGACCCAGTACTTC
v_call: TRBV4-1; d_call: TRBD2; clone_size: .; j_call: TRBJ2-7; cdr3_length: 17; cdr3_aa: CASSQVIVSGRGYEQYF; cdr3_nt: TGCGCCAGCAGCCAAGTTATAGTTAGCGGGAGAGGCTACGAGCAGTACTTC
v_call: TRBV11-3; d_call: TRBD2; clone_size: once; j_call: TRBJ2-2; cdr3_length: 16; cdr3_aa: CASSLDSGSTTGELFF; cdr3_nt: TGTGCCAGCAGCTTAGACAGCGGGAGCACCACCGGGGAGCTGTTTTTT
v_call: TRBV3-1/TRBV3-2; d_call: .; clone_size: .; j_call: TRBJ2-7; cdr3_length: 16; cdr3_aa: CASSQRTSRRPYEQYF; cdr3_nt: TGTGCCAGCAGCCAACGAACTAGCCGGAGGCCTTACGAGCAGTACTTC
v_call: TRBV11-3; d_call: .; clone_size: .; j_call: TRBJ2-7; cdr3_length: 15; cdr3_aa: CASSSGGGLAYEQYF; cdr3_nt: TGTGCCAGCAGCTCTGGAGGGGGCCTAGCCTACGAGCAGTACTTC
v_call: TRBV7-9; d_call: .; clone_size: .; j_call: TRBJ1-1; cdr3_length: 14; cdr3_aa: CASSLGVRDTEAFF; cdr3_nt: TGTGCCAGCAGCTTAGGAGTCAGGGACACTGAAGCTTTCTTT
v_call: TRBV14; d_call: .; clone_size: .; j_call: TRBJ2-1; cdr3_length: 12; cdr3_aa: CASSQTRNEQFF; cdr3_nt: TGTGCCAGCAGCCAAACACGCAATGAGCAGTTCTTC
v_call: TRBV10-1; d_call: TRBD1; clone_size: few; j_call: TRBJ2-3; cdr3_length: 14; cdr3_aa: CASSAETGGDTQYF; cdr3_nt: TGCGCCAGCAGTGCAGAGACAGGGGGGGATACGCAGTATTTT
v_call: TRBV20-1; d_call: .; clone_size: .; j_call: TRBJ1-1; cdr3_length: 10; cdr3_aa: CSAPDTEAFF; cdr3_nt: TGCAGTGCTCCGGACACTGAAGCTTTCTTT
v_call: TRBV11-3; d_call: TRBD1; clone_size: .; j_call: TRBJ2-2; cdr3_length: 18; cdr3_aa: CASSPRADRDGYTGELFF; cdr3_nt: TGTGCCAGCAGCCCCCGCGCCGACAGGGATGGTTACACCGGGGAGCTGTTTTTT
v_call: TRBV24-1; d_call: .; clone_size: .; j_call: TRBJ1-2; cdr3_length: 15; cdr3_aa: CATSDLDSPVSGYTF; cdr3_nt: TGTGCCACCAGTGATCTCGACAGCCCAGTTAGTGGCTACACCTTC
v_call: TRBV4-2; d_call: .; clone_size: once; j_call: TRBJ1-2; cdr3_length: 17; cdr3_aa: CASSPDFSGSANYGYTF; cdr3_nt: TGTGCCAGCAGCCCTGACTTTTCAGGGTCGGCGAACTATGGCTACACCTTC
v_call: TRBV18; d_call: .; clone_size: .; j_call: TRBJ2-6; cdr3_length: 15; cdr3_aa: CASSPPFEGANVLTF; cdr3_nt: TGTGCCAGCTCACCACCGTTCGAGGGGGCCAACGTCCTGACTTTC
v_call: TRBV30; d_call: .; clone_size: .; j_call: TRBJ2-5; cdr3_length: 13; cdr3_aa: CAWNRRAQETQYF; cdr3_nt: TGTGCCTGGAATAGGAGGGCCCAAGAGACCCAGTACTTC
v_call: TRBV29-1; d_call: .; clone_size: .; j_call: TRBJ1-1; cdr3_length: 13; cdr3_aa: CSVEGGGINEAFF; cdr3_nt: TGCAGCGTTGAGGGAGGAGGGATTAATGAAGCTTTCTTT
v_call: TRBV2; d_call: .; clone_size: .; j_call: TRBJ2-5; cdr3_length: 15; cdr3_aa: CASSLSGQFQETQYF; cdr3_nt: TGTGCCAGCAGTTTAAGCGGGCAGTTCCAAGAGACCCAGTACTTC
v_call: TRBV2; d_call: .; clone_size: few; j_call: TRBJ1-1; cdr3_length: 14; cdr3_aa: CATNFQGLNTEAFF; cdr3_nt: TGTGCCACCAATTTTCAGGGCCTGAACACTGAAGCTTTCTTT
v_call: TRBV30; d_call: TRBD1; clone_size: .; j_call: TRBJ1-5; cdr3_length: 14; cdr3_aa: CAWSATGQNQPQHF; cdr3_nt: TGTGCCTGGAGTGCGACAGGGCAGAATCAGCCCCAGCATTTT
v_call: TRBV2; d_call: .; clone_size: .; j_call: TRBJ2-7; cdr3_length: 12; cdr3_aa: CASNPLVSEQYF; cdr3_nt: TGTGCCAGCAACCCCCTAGTGTCCGAGCAGTACTTC
v_call: TRBV2; d_call: .; clone_size: .; j_call: TRBJ2-7; cdr3_length: 14; cdr3_aa: CASSDLRFSYEQYF; cdr3_nt: TGTGCCAGCAGTGATTTGCGCTTCTCCTACGAGCAGTACTTC
v_call: TRBV2; d_call: TRBD1; clone_size: .; j_call: TRBJ1-6; cdr3_length: 14; cdr3_aa: CASRPGGLGSPLHF; cdr3_nt: TGTGCCAGCCGCCCAGGGGGTTTGGGTTCACCCCTCCACTTT
v_call: TRBV6-5; d_call: .; clone_size: .; j_call: TRBJ1-2; cdr3_length: 13; cdr3_aa: CASSRTETYGYTF; cdr3_nt: TGTGCCAGCAGCCGCACAGAGACCTATGGCTACACCTTC
v_call: TRBV30; d_call: .; clone_size: .; j_call: TRBJ1-3; cdr3_length: 13; cdr3_aa: CAWSVQSGNTIYF; cdr3_nt: TGTGCCTGGAGTGTTCAATCCGGAAACACCATATATTTT
v_call: TRBV20-1; d_call: .; clone_size: .; j_call: TRBJ1-1; cdr3_length: 11; cdr3_aa: CSARGSAEAFF; cdr3_nt: TGCAGTGCTAGAGGATCAGCTGAAGCTTTCTTT